This T cell receptor (beta chain) stems from a study of shared clonotypes between healthy human individuals. Whole-study results and caveats: Rarefaction curves obtained for sorted subsets showed sequencing incomplete despite large depth.

J gave up 1 base and V 4 bases, and 12 bases lay outside the gene matches. The CDR3 has 18 amino acids. Per the germline V gene, CDR1 is MNHNS and CDR2 is SASEGT. Naive CD8 cells, CD45RO-negative and positively selected for CCR7, excluded terminally differentiated effector memory CD45RA+ cells. All donors were healthy HIV-negative adults lacking recent acute infections or vaccinations. This was a deep-level run. Sequenced by immunoSEQ multiplex PCR; TCRdb stores in-frame clones only, minus some. The sample lists around 2,000,000 clones; 85% to 95% were seen once. Of note for this clone: Its antigen is currently unknown.

This TCR was recovered from a man aged 18 to 29 in good health. Some clones in this sample may be carry-over from other donors' samples. V gene TRBV6-1 combines with J gene TRBJ2-3; 9 bases line up with TRBD1. What was sequenced was naive CD8+ T cells from PBMCs. DNA of the CDR3: TGTGCCAGCAGTGGGACGGACAGGGGCCACTCCGGCACAGATACGCAGTATTTT. Protein sequence: CASSGTDRGHSGTDTQYF.